This note documents a single TCR beta chain sequence. Sequencing was performed with immunoSEQ multiplex PCR; in TCRdb, only in-frame clones are kept and a portion is missing. The sample lists roughly 170,000 clones, 90% to 95% seen once, with more than 1.1% in the top ten. The data derive from a study of control samples from healthy donors and cancer patients. This TCR came from a man between 18 and 35 years old in good health. Sequencing was done on a sample of blood.

The CDR3 protein is CASSPRAAYEQYF. CDR3 bases: TGTGCCAGCAGCCCCCGGGCCGCATACGAGCAGTACTTC. The chain has TRBV5-5 and TRBJ2-7; D is unresolved. V was clipped by 4 bases and J by 4 bases, with 12 bases between them. Germline V CDR1 and CDR2: SGHKS, YYEKEE (reference sequence). This CDR3 region has 13 residues. The full variable domain, in which reference TRBV5-5 and TRBJ2-7 provide the parts outside the CDR3, is DAGVTQSPTHLIKTRGQQVTLRCSPISGHKSVSWYQQVLGQGPQFIFQYYEKEERGRGNFPDRFSARQFPNYSSELNVNALLLGDSALYLCASSPRAAYEQYFGPGTRLTVT.